Listed here are 7 T cell receptor beta chains from one sample, sequenced in a study of T cell responses to AZD1222 COVID-19 vaccine. Sequenced by immunoSEQ multiplex PCR; TCRdb stores in-frame clones only, minus some. The data show some 130,000 clones, around 84% seen once. This sample comprised peripheral blood, obtained on day 0 of AZD1222 vaccination. The receptors stem from an adult in good health.

The CDR3 coding sequence is TGTGCCAGCAGCTTCAAAGCATTAGATACGCAGTATTTT. Its translation: CASSFKALDTQYF. J is TRBJ2-3 and V is TRBV7-2; unclear D gene. CDR1 and CDR2 (germline): SGHTA, FQGNSA. This CDR3 has 13 residues. V was clipped by 3 bases and J by 5 bases, with 9 bases between them.

This clone appeared once. The J gene is TRBJ2-7, the V gene TRBV6-6; 7 bases agree with TRBD2. The CDR3 has 14 residues. Germline values: CDR1 MNHNY, CDR2 SVGAGI (reference sequence). Trimming took 2 bases from V and 2 from J; bases not matched to a gene: 3. CDR3 DNA: TGTGCCAGCAGTTACAGGGAGGGCCCCTACGAGCAGTACTTC. This sequence encodes CASSYREGPYEQYF.

This clone was recorded only once. The gene calls are TRBV28 and TRBJ1-6, with D tentatively TRBD1 (6 bases). The CDR3 has 12 amino acids. Germline V gives CDR1 MDHEN, CDR2 SYDVKM. V lost 6 bases and J lost 14, with 14 bases in between. The chain's CDR3 is CASRTGFRTLHF. DNA of the CDR3: TGTGCCAGCAGGACAGGATTTAGAACCCTCCACTTT.

CDR3 coding DNA: TGTGCCAGCTCACCTCCGGTTTCAGGGCTAATCGGCACTGAAGCTTTCTTT. It specifies CASSPPVSGLIGTEAFF. The rearrangement links TRBV18 to TRBJ1-1; possible D gene TRBD1, 5 bases. Germline CDR1 KGHSH, CDR2 LQKENI. The CDR3 consists of 17 residues. Deletions cut 3 bases from V and 4 bases from J, with 21 bases between.

The chain is built from TRBV10-2 and TRBJ1-4, with D uncertain. The V end was cut by 6 bases, the J end by 5 bases, with 13 bases between. Per the germline V gene, CDR1 is WSHSY and CDR2 is SAAADI. The CDR3 has 14 residues. The CDR3 DNA sequence: TGCGCCAGCAGCGACTGGCGCGGAAATGAAAAACTGTTTTTT. Its protein product is CASSDWRGNEKLFF.

CDR3 coding DNA: TGTGCCAGCAGCCTTGACAGGGGATTTAACTATGGCTACACCTTC. Translated, it gives CASSLDRGFNYGYTF. This chain joins TRBV7-9 and TRBJ1-2; 8 nucleotides line up with TRBD1. V shed 5 bases and J 1 base; nucleotides not matched to a gene: 6. This CDR3 has 15 residues. Germline CDR1 reads SEHNR; CDR2 reads FQNEAQ (reference sequence).

The CDR3: CSAANLVAFF. The CDR3 DNA follows: TGCAGTGCCGCGAACCTAGTAGCTTTCTTT. The V call is TRBV20-1, the J call TRBJ1-1; D is undetermined. Germline CDR1 reads DFQATT; CDR2 reads SNEGSKA (reference sequence). The germline V and J ends were trimmed by 6 bases and 10 bases, with 12 bases remaining between them. The CDR3 totals 10 residues.